This TCR beta chain stems from a study of blood T cells in healthy people across ages. Overall study findings and caveats: Naive T cell percentage by flow cytometry tracked strongly with beta diversity.

Germline CDR1 is SGHRS and CDR2 is YFSETQ. This CDR3 spans 14 amino acids. V trimming: 3 bases; J trimming: 5 bases; junction bases outside the gene matches: 5. Together with a sample-barcoded 5' primer, a J-beta primer mix was included in a second PCR lasting roughly 6 to 12 cycles. TCRdb itself ran the 5' RACE reads through MiXCR, one entry per CDR3 protein. This table holds 750,000 to 1,000,000 distinct CDR3 sequences, about 27% found once. This clonotype was seen a few times. Its antigen is undetermined. Separately, the same data were catalogued under a study of T cells of mothers and their children. From that study: At a rate of around 1.6 ug per 15 ul, cDNA synthesis received all of the extracted RNA.

The V and J genes are TRBV5-1 and TRBJ2-3; 8 positions match TRBD2. Sequencing input: blood. This receptor was identified in a woman aged 40 to 55 in good health. Written as DNA, the CDR3 is TGCGCCAGCAGCTCCGGGGGGGTCGGAGATACGCAGTATTTT. Translating it yields CASSSGGVGDTQYF.